This entry lists 32 T cell receptor beta chains sequenced from one sample in a study of blood T cell repertoires in COVID-19. TCRdb's table, derived via immunoSEQ multiplex PCR, lists solely in-frame clones and lacks some. The sample records 150,000 to 200,000 clones, around four fifths being singletons. The sample was peripheral blood. The receptors shown here come from a woman aged 70 to 79 with COVID-19, enrolled during active disease.

This rearrangement joins TRBV3-1 (or the pseudogene TRBV3-2) to TRBJ1-2; 7 nucleotides agree with TRBD1. The ends lost 4 bases at V and 8 bases at J; junction bases unmatched: 10. From germline, CDR1 is LGHDT and CDR2 YNNKEL (reference sequence). The CDR3 spans 14 residues. This CDR3 reads CASSRGGARDGYTF. CDR3 in DNA: TGTGCCAGCAGCCGAGGGGGCGCGAGGGACGGCTACACCTTC.

This clone has only a few counts. Within the sample, other DNA sequences also encode this same CDR3. CDR3 bases: TGTGCCTGGGGACAGGGAAACTATGGCTACACCTTC. This translates into CAWGQGNYGYTF. This chain uses TRBV30 with TRBJ1-2; 8 bases align to TRBD1. Germline CDR1 reads GTSNPN; CDR2 reads SVGIG (reference sequence). Germline trimming cut 5 bases from V and 2 bases from J; bases unmatched to any gene: 1. The CDR3 length is 12 residues.

This clone has more than one count but fewer than ten. This chain joins TRBV7-9 and TRBJ1-1, with TRBD1 identical over 9 bases. Germline CDR1 reads SEHNR; CDR2 reads FQNEAQ (reference sequence). J was trimmed by 4 bases and V by 5 bases; bases with no gene match: 5. The CDR3 loop spans 14 amino acids. CDR3 DNA sequence: TGTGCCAGCAGCCTACAGGGGGCATTCACTGAAGCTTTCTTT. Encoded protein: CASSLQGAFTEAFF.

This sequence joins TRBV3-1 (or the pseudogene TRBV3-2) and TRBJ2-6; 8 bases agree with TRBD2. Germline V gene data show CDR1 as LGHDT and CDR2 as YNNKEL (reference sequence). The CDR3 extends over 14 amino acids. Trimming at V came to 3 bases and at J to 8 bases, leaving 3 bases not matched to a gene. In DNA form, the CDR3 reads TGTGCCAGCAGCCAGGATAGCGGGACCAACGTCCTGACTTTC. As protein: CASSQDSGTNVLTF.

V gene TRBV28 combines with J gene TRBJ1-2, with D possibly matching TRBD1 (5 bases). V gave up 6 bases and J gave up 2 bases, with 10 bases separating them. This CDR3 has 13 residues. Germline-derived CDR1 and CDR2 are MDHEN and SYDVKM. The CDR3 loop is CASRDSTNYGYTF. The DNA for the CDR3 is TGTGCCAGCAGAGACAGCACCAACTATGGCTACACCTTC.

The chain links TRBV14 to TRBJ2-7; D uncertain. The CDR3 is 12 residues long. Germline CDR1 reads SGHDN; CDR2 reads FVKESK. V lost 0 bases, J lost 9 bases, and 9 bases lay in between. The CDR3 DNA reads as TGTGCCAGCAGCCAAGACCGTGCCGGGCAGTACTTC. Translated, it gives CASSQDRAGQYF.

V and J are TRBV6-5 and TRBJ2-1; 8 nucleotides agree with TRBD1. Trimming took 6 bases from V and 7 from J; bases not matched to a gene: 5. This CDR3 contains 13 residues. The germline V gene has CDR1 MNHEY and CDR2 SVGAGI. The CDR3 loop reads CASSQTGGNEQFF. The DNA of the CDR3 is TGTGCCAGCAGCCAAACAGGGGGAAATGAGCAGTTCTTC.

The rearrangement joins TRBV19 to TRBJ1-1, with D maybe TRBD1 (5 bases). The CDR3 spans 14 residues. In germline, CDR1 is LNHDA, CDR2 SQIVND (reference sequence). V was trimmed by 3 bases and J by 3 bases, leaving 11 bases between them. CDR3 amino acids: CASSIGGMDTEAFF. CDR3 nucleotides: TGTGCCAGTAGTATTGGGGGGATGGACACTGAAGCTTTCTTT.

This chain connects TRBV27 to TRBJ1-2, with D possibly being TRBD1 (5 bases). Trimming took 8 bases from V and 8 from J, leaving 15 bases between them. CDR3 length equals 12 residues. Per the germline V gene, CDR1 is MNHEY and CDR2 is SMNVEV (reference sequence). DNA of the CDR3: TGTGCCAGCTTTTTCCCGGGGGAAGGCTACACCTTC. Amino acids: CASFFPGEGYTF.

The chain employs TRBV7-9 and TRBJ2-5, with D possibly matching TRBD1 (5 bases). V was clipped by 5 bases and J by 5 bases, with 18 bases between them. The CDR3 spans 15 residues. The germline CDR1 and CDR2 sequences are SEHNR and FQNEAQ (reference sequence). CDR3 DNA: TGTGCCAGCAGCAAACCGACTGGGGCGAGGGAGACCCAGTACTTC. This translates into CASSKPTGARETQYF.

The V call is TRBV5-8, the J call TRBJ1-5; D gene ambiguous. This CDR3 has 14 amino acids. V lost 5 bases, J lost 6 bases, and 15 bases lay in between. The germline V gene encodes CDR1 SGHTS and CDR2 YDEGEE. The CDR3 nucleotides are TGTGCCAGCAGACCGCGGGAATTGGGTCAGCCCCAGCATTTT. Amino acid sequence: CASRPRELGQPQHF.

This sequence joins TRBV6-5 and TRBJ1-3; D remains ambiguous. The germline V gene has CDR1 MNHEY and CDR2 SVGAGI. The CDR3 loop spans 12 amino acids. The germline V and J ends were trimmed by 10 bases and 0 bases, with 7 bases remaining between them. CDR3 DNA sequence: TGTGCCACCGCGGTCTCTGGAAACACCATATATTTT. It codes for CATAVSGNTIYF.

The chain joins TRBV19 to TRBJ2-5; 9 bases are shared with TRBD1. J lost 9 bases, V lost 10 bases, and 12 bases had no gene match. CDR1 is LNHDA and CDR2 is SQIVND in the germline V gene (reference sequence). This CDR3 comprises 13 residues. The CDR3 region is CATNRGGQGPQYF. The CDR3 nucleotides are TGTGCCACAAACCGCGGGGGACAGGGCCCCCAGTACTTC. Variable domain in full (rest from reference TRBV19 and TRBJ2-5): DGGITQSPKYLFRKEGQNVTLSCEQNLNHDAMYWYRQDPGQGLRLIYYSQIVNDFQKGDIAEGYSVSREKKESFPLTVTSAQKNPTAFYLCATNRGGQGPQYFGPGTRLLVL.

This rearrangement joins TRBV9 to TRBJ1-1; D is ambiguous. The V gene lost 0 bases and the J gene lost 0 bases, with 6 bases spanning the gap. CDR3 length: 14 amino acids. CDR1 SGDLS and CDR2 YYNGEE come from the germline V gene. The CDR3 DNA follows: TGTGCCAGCAGCGTAGCAGGCATGAACACTGAAGCTTTCTTT. Translation gives CASSVAGMNTEAFF.

The chain carries TRBV7-3 and TRBJ1-1, with D perhaps matching TRBD1 (6 bases). This CDR3 has 13 residues. Between the trimmed V and J ends, which lost 2 bases and 6 bases, there was a span of 10 bases. The V gene's germline CDR1 is SGHTA and CDR2 FQGTGA. CDR3: CASSLHRAAEAFF. CDR3 nucleotide sequence: TGTGCCAGCAGCTTACACAGGGCAGCTGAAGCTTTCTTT.

V gene TRBV24-1 combines with J gene TRBJ1-5, with D perhaps TRBD1 (6 bases). CDR3 size: 13 residues. V was trimmed by 9 bases and J by 3 bases, leaving 11 bases between them. Germline V gene data show CDR1 as KGHDR and CDR2 as SFDVKD. In nucleotides, the CDR3 is TGTGCCACCTCTCGACAGGCCAATCAGCCCCAGCATTTT. Protein product: CATSRQANQPQHF.

The chain links TRBV6-5 to TRBJ1-4; 9 bases match TRBD1. The CDR3 spans 13 residues. V was clipped by 7 bases and J by 10 bases; unmatched bases: 7. The germline CDR1 and CDR2 sequences are MNHEY and SVGAGI. CDR3: CASTPGQGGKLFF. As DNA, the CDR3 is TGTGCCAGCACTCCGGGACAGGGAGGAAAACTGTTTTTT.

This chain joins TRBV27 and TRBJ1-5; TRBD1 matches at 7 bases. CDR3 length: 14 amino acids. Germline V gene lookup returns CDR1 MNHEY and CDR2 SMNVEV (reference sequence). V gave up 5 bases and J gave up 1 base; unmatched junction bases: 2. CDR3 amino acids: CASSPGGSNQPQHF. CDR3 in DNA: TGTGCCAGCAGTCCAGGGGGGAGCAATCAGCCCCAGCATTTT.

The rearrangement links TRBV27 to TRBJ2-1; TRBD2 aligns across 10 bases. After removal of 4 bases from V and 6 bases from J, the junction contained 18 bases not matched to a gene. Germline V gives CDR1 MNHEY, CDR2 SMNVEV (reference sequence). The CDR3 loop spans 19 amino acids. The CDR3 region has the DNA TGTGCCAGCAGTTCCCGACTCCGTTCCCTAGCGGGAGAGGGCAATGAGCAGTTCTTC. Its translation: CASSSRLRSLAGEGNEQFF.

V is TRBV15 and J is TRBJ1-2, with D perhaps matching TRBD1 (6 bases). This CDR3 contains 13 residues. Between the trimmed V and J ends, which lost 7 bases and 0 bases, there was a span of 9 bases. In germline, CDR1 is LNHNV, CDR2 YYDKDF (reference sequence). CDR3 in DNA: TGTGCCACCAACCAGGGGTCTAACTATGGCTACACCTTC. Protein product: CATNQGSNYGYTF.

J is TRBJ1-2 and V is TRBV5-4, with D tentatively TRBD1 (5 bases). This CDR3 is 15 amino acids long. Germline V gene lookup returns CDR1 SGHNT and CDR2 YYREEE (reference sequence). The V and J ends lost 2 bases and 2 bases respectively, with 13 bases between them. CDR3 nucleotides: TGTGCCAGCAGCTTCGGGCAGGGCGCGAACTATGGCTACACCTTC. Its protein product is CASSFGQGANYGYTF.

This chain uses TRBV28 with TRBJ1-1; D call uncertain. The CDR3 is 14 residues long. Germline lookup yields CDR1 MDHEN and CDR2 SYDVKM. Trimming removed 7 bases at V and 1 base at J, with 13 bases between. The CDR3, as DNA: TGTGCCAGCAACCGGAACCGGGAGAACACTGAAGCTTTCTTT. This translates into CASNRNRENTEAFF.

This clone was seen more than once but under ten times. The chain employs TRBV2 and TRBJ2-5, with D possibly TRBD2 on 5 matching bases. CDR3 length equals 15 residues. V dropped 2 bases and J dropped 5 bases, with 15 bases sitting between them. CDR1 is SNHLY and CDR2 is FYNNEI in the germline V gene. For the CDR3, the DNA is TGTGCCAGCAGTGAAAGTTGGAGGTCCAGGGAGACCCAGTACTTC. It yields the protein CASSESWRSRETQYF.

This clone was counted only a few times. The same CDR3 arises from other DNA sequences in this sample as well. The chain employs TRBV11-2 and TRBJ2-7; D remains ambiguous. The CDR3 runs to 13 residues. The V gene lost 1 base and the J gene lost 3 bases, with 7 bases spanning the gap. Germline CDR1 is SGHAT and CDR2 is FQNNGV. In DNA form, the CDR3 reads TGTGCCAGCAGCTTAGGTCAGAACTACGAGCAGTACGTC. It translates to CASSLGQNYEQYV.

This clone was counted only a few times. The same CDR3 also results from other DNA sequences found in this sample. This rearrangement joins TRBV19 to TRBJ1-6; D gene unclear. The germline V gene encodes CDR1 LNHDA and CDR2 SQIVND (reference sequence). The CDR3 has 15 amino acids. The V end was cut by 5 bases, the J end by 0 bases, with 8 bases between. The CDR3 spells CASSDRSSYNSPLHF. CDR3 in DNA: TGTGCCAGTAGTGATCGTAGCTCCTATAATTCACCCCTCCACTTT.

This clone was seen just once. An end of the junction does not agree with germline; a read error may underlie this. The genes are TRBV2 and TRBJ1-5; tentative D call: TRBD1 (6 bases). CDR1 SNHLY and CDR2 FYNNEI come from the germline V gene. The CDR3 sequence is 14 residues long. The CDR3 reads CASSEGGGYQPQHF. CDR3 nucleotides: TGTGCCAGCAGCGAAGGGGGAGGCTATCAGCCCCAGCATTTT.

The table lists this clone with a few counts. This rearrangement joins TRBV2 to TRBJ2-6; D is perhaps TRBD2 (6 bases). From germline, CDR1 is SNHLY and CDR2 FYNNEI. The V and J ends lost 6 bases and 1 base respectively, with 16 bases between them. This CDR3 has 17 amino acids. This CDR3 is CASRGGRLSSGANVLTF. The CDR3 DNA follows: TGTGCCAGCAGGGGGGGACGTCTCTCATCTGGGGCCAACGTCCTGACTTTC.

The CDR3 loop is CASSQGVKGELFF. CDR3 bases: TGTGCCAGCAGCCAAGGGGTTAAGGGGGAGCTGTTTTTT. The chain combines TRBV9 with TRBJ2-2; D might be TRBD1 (5 bases). V dropped 4 bases and J dropped 8 bases, with 12 bases sitting between them. The CDR3 sequence is 13 residues long. The germline CDR1 and CDR2 sequences are SGDLS and YYNGEE. The variable domain in full, with the rest retrieved from reference TRBV9 and TRBJ2-2, is DSGVTQTPKHLITATGQRVTLRCSPRSGDLSVYWYQQSLDQGLQFLIQYYNGEERAKGNILERFSAQQFPDLHSELNLSSLELGDSALYFCASSQGVKGELFFGEGSRLTVL.

The rearrangement joins TRBV7-8 to TRBJ1-1; D remains unclear. This CDR3 has 15 amino acids. Deletions cut 1 base from V and 5 bases from J, with 14 bases between. Germline V lookup: CDR1 SGHVS, CDR2 FQNEAQ. The CDR3 is CASSLGLGRGTEAFF. Written as DNA, the CDR3 is TGTGCCAGCAGCTTAGGTCTCGGTCGAGGGACTGAAGCTTTCTTT.

The chain joins TRBV6-5 to TRBJ2-7; possible D gene TRBD1, 5 bases. The CDR3 has 13 residues. Looked up from germline, CDR1 is MNHEY and CDR2 is SVGAGI. The V and J ends lost 6 bases and 1 base respectively, with 10 bases between them. The CDR3 nucleotides read TGTGCCAGCAGAGGCGACAGTTCCTACGAGCAGTACGTC. Encoded protein: CASRGDSSYEQYV.

The rearrangement uses TRBV9 and TRBJ2-2; D remains ambiguous. The CDR3 contains 15 residues. Germline V lookup: CDR1 SGDLS, CDR2 YYNGEE. Trimming left V 0 bases short and J 7 bases short, with 13 bases between. The DNA of the CDR3 is TGTGCCAGCAGCGTAGCGACATCCTTGGGCGGGGAGCTGTTTTTT. Its translation: CASSVATSLGGELFF.

The chain uses TRBV6-6 and TRBJ1-4; possibly TRBD1 for D (6 bases). The germline gives CDR1 MNHNY, CDR2 SVGAGI (reference sequence). The CDR3 is 14 amino acids. V was clipped by 0 bases and J by 6 bases, with 8 bases between them. CDR3 loop: CASSYSGGHEKLFF. CDR3 sequence (DNA): TGTGCCAGCAGTTACTCCGGGGGGCATGAAAAACTGTTTTTT.